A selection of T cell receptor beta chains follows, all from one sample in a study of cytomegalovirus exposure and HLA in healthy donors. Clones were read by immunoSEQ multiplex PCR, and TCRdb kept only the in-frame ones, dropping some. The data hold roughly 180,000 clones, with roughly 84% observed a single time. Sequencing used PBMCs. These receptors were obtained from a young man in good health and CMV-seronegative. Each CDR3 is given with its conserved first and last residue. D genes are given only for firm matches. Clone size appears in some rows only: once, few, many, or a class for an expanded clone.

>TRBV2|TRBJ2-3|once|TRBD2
CASESRGSPTDTQYF
TGTGCCAGCGAGTCACGCGGGAGTCCCACAGATACGCAGTATTTT
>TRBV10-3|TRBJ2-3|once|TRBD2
CAISEPGLAGGDTQYF
TGTGCCATCAGTGAGCCGGGACTAGCGGGGGGGGATACGCAGTATTTT
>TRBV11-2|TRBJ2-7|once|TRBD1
CASSLETGRAYEQYF
TGTGCCAGCAGCTTAGAGACAGGGCGGGCCTACGAGCAGTACTTC
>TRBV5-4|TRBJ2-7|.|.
CASSPTVSYEQYF
TGTGCCAGCAGCCCAACAGTCTCCTACGAGCAGTACTTC
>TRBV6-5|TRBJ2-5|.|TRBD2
CASTEGTSSGETQYF
TGTGCCAGCACCGAGGGGACTAGCTCTGGAGAGACCCAGTACTTC
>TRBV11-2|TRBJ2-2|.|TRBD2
CASSLNGGRNTGELFF
TGTGCCAGCAGCCTAAACGGCGGGAGGAACACCGGGGAGCTGTTTTTT
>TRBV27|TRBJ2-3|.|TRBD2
CASSLMAGGATDTQYF
TGTGCCAGCAGTTTAATGGCGGGAGGAGCCACAGATACGCAGTATTTT
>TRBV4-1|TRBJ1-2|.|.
CASSQRVPGTYGYTF
TGCGCCAGCAGCCAAAGGGTCCCGGGGACTTATGGCTACACCTTC
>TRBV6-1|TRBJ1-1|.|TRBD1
CASRGQTYTEAFF
TGTGCCAGCAGGGGACAGACGTACACTGAAGCTTTCTTT
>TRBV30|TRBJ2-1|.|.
CAWSKDIYNEQFF
TGTGCCTGGAGCAAGGACATCTACAATGAGCAGTTCTTC
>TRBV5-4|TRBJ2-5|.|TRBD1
CASSPPPGTGGAETQYF
TGTGCCAGCAGCCCTCCCCCCGGGACAGGGGGCGCGGAGACCCAGTACTTC
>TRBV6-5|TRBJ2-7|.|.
CASKRAESGEQYF
TGTGCCAGCAAGCGGGCAGAGTCCGGCGAGCAGTACTTC
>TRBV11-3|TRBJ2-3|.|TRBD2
CASSPRETDTQYF
TGTGCCAGCAGCCCGCGGGAGACAGATACGCAGTATTTT
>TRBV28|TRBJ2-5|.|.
CASTTGGRQETQYF
TGTGCCAGCACCACGGGGGGCCGGCAAGAGACCCAGTACTTC
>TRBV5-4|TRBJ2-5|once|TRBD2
CASGSGRAGETQYF
TGTGCCAGCGGTAGCGGGAGGGCCGGGGAGACCCAGTACTTC
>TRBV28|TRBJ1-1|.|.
CASTEAQLRVAFF
TGTGCCAGCACCGAAGCACAGCTCAGGGTAGCTTTCTTT
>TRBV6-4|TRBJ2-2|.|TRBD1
CASSPGQGTGELFF
TGTGCCAGCAGCCCGGGACAGGGGACCGGGGAGCTGTTTTTT
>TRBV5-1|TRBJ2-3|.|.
CASSLELPSTDTQYF
TGCGCCAGCAGCTTGGAACTACCTAGCACAGATACGCAGTATTTT
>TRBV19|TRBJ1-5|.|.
CASSRAGGNQPQHF
TGTGCCAGTAGTCGTGCAGGGGGCAATCAGCCCCAGCATTTT
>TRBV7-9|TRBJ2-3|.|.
CASSSGGRQYF
TGTGCCAGCAGCTCGGGGGGCAGGCAGTATTTT
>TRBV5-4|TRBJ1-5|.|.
CASSLDSNQPQHF
TGTGCCAGCAGCTTGGACTCAAATCAGCCCCAGCATTTT
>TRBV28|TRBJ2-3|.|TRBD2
CASSPFERGTDTQYF
TGTGCCAGCAGTCCCTTCGAGCGGGGGACAGATACGCAGTATTTT
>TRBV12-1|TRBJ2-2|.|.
CASSFPPGRPGELFF
TGTGCCAGCAGCTTTCCCCCGGGAAGGCCCGGGGAGCTGTTTTTT
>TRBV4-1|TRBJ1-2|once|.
CASSQAPPGPRRGYTF
TGCGCCAGCAGCCAAGCGCCCCCAGGCCCCCGCCGCGGCTACACCTTC
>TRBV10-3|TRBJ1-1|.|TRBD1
CAIRTGTGDKNTEAFF
TGTGCCATCAGGACCGGGACAGGGGACAAGAACACTGAAGCTTTCTTT
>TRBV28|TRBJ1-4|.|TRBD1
CASSFISAGGLGREKLFF
TGTGCCAGCAGTTTCATTTCGGCAGGGGGCTTGGGTCGTGAAAAACTGTTTTTT
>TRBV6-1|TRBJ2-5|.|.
CASSEMRAGTQYF
TGTGCCAGCAGTGAAATGAGGGCAGGGACCCAGTACTTC
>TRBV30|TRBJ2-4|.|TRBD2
CAWNPSGREGIQYF
TGTGCCTGGAACCCCTCCGGCAGGGAGGGCATTCAGTACTTC
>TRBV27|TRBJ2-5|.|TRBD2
CASSLLGGAGEETQYF
TGTGCCAGCAGTTTATTGGGTGGGGCGGGAGAAGAGACCCAGTACTTC
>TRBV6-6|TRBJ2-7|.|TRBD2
CASSYSTSGAYEQYF
TGTGCCAGCAGTTACTCTACTAGCGGAGCCTACGAGCAGTACTTC
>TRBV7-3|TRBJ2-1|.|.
CASSFQLRGEQFF
TGTGCCAGCAGCTTCCAACTAAGGGGGGAGCAGTTCTTC
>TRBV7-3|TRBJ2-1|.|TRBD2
CASSLLAGVTYNEQFF
TGTGCCAGCAGCTTACTGGCGGGAGTAACTTACAATGAGCAGTTCTTC
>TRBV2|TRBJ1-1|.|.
CASRPARENTEAFF
TGTGCCAGCAGACCCGCTCGGGAGAACACTGAAGCTTTCTTT
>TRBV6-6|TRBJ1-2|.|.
CASSYEGSGYTF
TGTGCCAGCAGTTACGAGGGCAGTGGCTACACCTTC
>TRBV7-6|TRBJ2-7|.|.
CASSSGIGLAYEQYF
TGTGCCAGCAGCTCCGGAATAGGACTGGCCTACGAGCAGTACTTC
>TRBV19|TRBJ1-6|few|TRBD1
CASGQGDNSPLHF
TGTGCCAGTGGACAGGGGGATAATTCACCCCTCCACTTT
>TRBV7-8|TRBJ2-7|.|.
CASSLEVGGALGTYEQYF
TGTGCCAGCAGCTTAGAGGTGGGGGGGGCGCTGGGCACCTACGAGCAGTACTTC
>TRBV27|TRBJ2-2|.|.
CASSLSYLGELFF
TGTGCCAGCAGTTTGTCCTATCTCGGGGAGCTGTTTTTT
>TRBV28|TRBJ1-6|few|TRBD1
CASSSYGTGNSPLHF
TGTGCCAGCAGTTCCTATGGGACAGGGAATTCACCCCTCCACTTT
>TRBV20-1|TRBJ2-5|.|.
CSSGSETQYF
TGCAGTTCAGGCTCGGAGACCCAGTACTTC
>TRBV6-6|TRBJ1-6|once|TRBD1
CASSSGTGASPLHF
TGTGCCAGCAGCTCCGGGACAGGGGCCTCACCCCTCCACTTT
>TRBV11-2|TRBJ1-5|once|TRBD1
CASSFDRVGNQPQHF
TGTGCCAGCAGCTTTGACAGGGTTGGAAATCAGCCCCAGCATTTT
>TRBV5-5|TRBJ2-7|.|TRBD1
CASSQPGQGREQYF
TGTGCCAGCAGCCAACCGGGACAGGGGCGGGAGCAGTACTTC